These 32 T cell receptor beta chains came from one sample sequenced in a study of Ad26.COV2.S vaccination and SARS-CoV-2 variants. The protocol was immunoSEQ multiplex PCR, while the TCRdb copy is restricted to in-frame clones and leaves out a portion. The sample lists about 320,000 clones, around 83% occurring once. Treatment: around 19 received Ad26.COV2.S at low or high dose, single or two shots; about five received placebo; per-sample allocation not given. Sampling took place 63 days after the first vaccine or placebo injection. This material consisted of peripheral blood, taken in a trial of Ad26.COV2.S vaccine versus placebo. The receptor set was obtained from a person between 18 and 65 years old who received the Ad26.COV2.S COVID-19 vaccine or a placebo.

CDR3 nucleotide sequence: TGTGCCAGTAGTATAACAGGGCCCCTAGCCAAAAACATTCAGTACTTC. Translating it yields CASSITGPLAKNIQYF. The chain links TRBV19 to TRBJ2-4; a weak D match, TRBD1 (6 bases). The V gene's germline CDR1 is LNHDA and CDR2 SQIVND (reference sequence). V was trimmed by 2 bases and J by 0 bases, leaving 11 bases between them. This CDR3 is 16 amino acids long.

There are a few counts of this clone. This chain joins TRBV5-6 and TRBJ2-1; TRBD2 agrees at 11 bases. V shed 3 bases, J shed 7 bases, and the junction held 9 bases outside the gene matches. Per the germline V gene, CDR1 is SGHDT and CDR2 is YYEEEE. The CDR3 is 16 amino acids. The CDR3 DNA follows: TGTGCCAGCAGCTCGCTTCTAGCGGGGGGAGGGAATGAGCAGTTCTTC. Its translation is CASSSLLAGGGNEQFF.

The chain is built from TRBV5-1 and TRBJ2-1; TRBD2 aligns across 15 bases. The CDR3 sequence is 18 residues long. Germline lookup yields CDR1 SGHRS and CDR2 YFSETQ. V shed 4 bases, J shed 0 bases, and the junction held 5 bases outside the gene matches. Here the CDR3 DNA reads TGCGCCAGCAGCCCGGGACTAGCGGGGGGTCACTCCTACAATGAGCAGTTCTTC. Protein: CASSPGLAGGHSYNEQFF.

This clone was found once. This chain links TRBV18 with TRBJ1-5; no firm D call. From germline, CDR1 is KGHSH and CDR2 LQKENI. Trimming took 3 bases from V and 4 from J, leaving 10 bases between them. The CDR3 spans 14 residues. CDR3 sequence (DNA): TGTGCCAGCTCACCTTCGACGATTAATCAGCCCCAGCATTTT. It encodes CASSPSTINQPQHF.

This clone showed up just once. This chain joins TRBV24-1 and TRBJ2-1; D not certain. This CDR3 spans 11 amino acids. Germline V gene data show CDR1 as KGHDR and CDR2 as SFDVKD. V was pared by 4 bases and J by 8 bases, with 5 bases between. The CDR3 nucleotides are TGTGCCACCAGTGAGGGGTATGAGCAGTTCTTC. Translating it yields CATSEGYEQFF.

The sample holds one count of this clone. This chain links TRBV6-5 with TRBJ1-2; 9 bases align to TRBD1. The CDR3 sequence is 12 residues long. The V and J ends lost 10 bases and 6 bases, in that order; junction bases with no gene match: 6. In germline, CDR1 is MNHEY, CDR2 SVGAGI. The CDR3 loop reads CATHRGQDGYTF. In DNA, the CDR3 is TGTGCCACCCACAGGGGGCAGGATGGCTACACCTTC.

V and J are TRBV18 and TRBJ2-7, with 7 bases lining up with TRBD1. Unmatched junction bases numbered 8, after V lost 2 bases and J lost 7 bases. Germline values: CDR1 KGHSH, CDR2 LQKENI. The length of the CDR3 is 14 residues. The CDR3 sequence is CASSPKTGESEQYF. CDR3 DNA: TGTGCCAGCTCACCAAAAACAGGGGAGTCTGAGCAGTACTTC.

As DNA, the CDR3 is TGTGCCAGTAGACTCGCTGGAGCTAATGAAAAACTGTTTTTT. This sequence encodes CASRLAGANEKLFF. V usage is TRBV19 and J usage is TRBJ1-4, with unresolved D. Germline CDR1 and CDR2: LNHDA and SQIVND (reference sequence). V was cut by 6 bases and J by 3 bases, with 11 bases left in between. The CDR3 runs to 14 residues.

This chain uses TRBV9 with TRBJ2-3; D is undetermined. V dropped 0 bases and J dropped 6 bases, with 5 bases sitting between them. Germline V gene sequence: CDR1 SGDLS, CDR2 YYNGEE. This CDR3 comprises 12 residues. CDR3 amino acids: CASSVGVDTQYF. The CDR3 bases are TGTGCCAGCAGCGTAGGCGTGGATACGCAGTATTTT.

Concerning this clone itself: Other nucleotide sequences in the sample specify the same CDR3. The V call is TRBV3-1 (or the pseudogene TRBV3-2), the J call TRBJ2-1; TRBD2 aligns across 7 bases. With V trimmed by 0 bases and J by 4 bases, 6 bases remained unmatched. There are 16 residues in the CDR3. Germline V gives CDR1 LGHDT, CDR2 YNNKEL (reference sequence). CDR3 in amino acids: CASSQDPGGTYNEQFF. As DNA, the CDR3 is TGTGCCAGCAGCCAAGATCCCGGGGGGACTTACAATGAGCAGTTCTTC.

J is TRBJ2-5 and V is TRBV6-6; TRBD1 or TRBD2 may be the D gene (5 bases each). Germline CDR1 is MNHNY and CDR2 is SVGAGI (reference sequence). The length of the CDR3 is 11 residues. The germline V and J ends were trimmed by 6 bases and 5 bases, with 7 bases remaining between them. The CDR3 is CASRGTETQYF. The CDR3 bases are TGTGCCAGCAGGGGGACGGAGACCCAGTACTTC.

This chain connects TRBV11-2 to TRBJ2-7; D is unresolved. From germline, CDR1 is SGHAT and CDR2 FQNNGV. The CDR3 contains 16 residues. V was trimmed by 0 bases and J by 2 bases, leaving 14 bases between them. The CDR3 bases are TGTGCCAGCAGCTTAGAACGACCAGAGCAGACCTACGAGCAGTACTTC. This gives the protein CASSLERPEQTYEQYF.

CDR3 nucleotides: TGTGCCAGCAGCTTAGGGAATTCCTACGAGCAGTACTTC. This sequence encodes CASSLGNSYEQYF. V gene TRBV13 combines with J gene TRBJ2-7; no definite D call. With 0 bases removed from V and 1 base from J, the gap between germline ends came to 4 bases. The CDR3 has 13 residues. Germline V gene data show CDR1 as PRHDT and CDR2 as FYEKMQ (reference sequence).

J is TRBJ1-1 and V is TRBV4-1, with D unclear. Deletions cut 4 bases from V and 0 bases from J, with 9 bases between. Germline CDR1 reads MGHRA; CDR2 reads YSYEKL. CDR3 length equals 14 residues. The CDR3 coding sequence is TGCGCCAGCAGCCGGTGGAACCTGAACACTGAAGCTTTCTTT. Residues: CASSRWNLNTEAFF.

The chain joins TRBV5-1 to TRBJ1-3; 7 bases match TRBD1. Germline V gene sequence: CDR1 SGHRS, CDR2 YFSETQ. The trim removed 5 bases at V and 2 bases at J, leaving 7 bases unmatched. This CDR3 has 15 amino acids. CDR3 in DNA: TGCGCCAGCAGTCGCGGACAGGCCGCTGGAAACACCATATATTTT. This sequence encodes CASSRGQAAGNTIYF.

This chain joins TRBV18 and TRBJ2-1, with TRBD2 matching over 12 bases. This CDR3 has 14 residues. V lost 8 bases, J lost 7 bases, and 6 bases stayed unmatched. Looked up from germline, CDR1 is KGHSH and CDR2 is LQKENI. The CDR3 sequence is CASARTSGVNEQFF. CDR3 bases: TGTGCCAGCGCCCGGACTAGCGGGGTGAATGAGCAGTTCTTC.

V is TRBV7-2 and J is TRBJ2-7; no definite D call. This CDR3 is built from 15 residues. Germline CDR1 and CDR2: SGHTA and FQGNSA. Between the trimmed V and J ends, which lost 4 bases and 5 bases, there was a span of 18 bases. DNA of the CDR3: TGTGCCAGCAGCTACCAACCCCGGGTCGCAAACGAGCAGTACTTC. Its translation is CASSYQPRVANEQYF.

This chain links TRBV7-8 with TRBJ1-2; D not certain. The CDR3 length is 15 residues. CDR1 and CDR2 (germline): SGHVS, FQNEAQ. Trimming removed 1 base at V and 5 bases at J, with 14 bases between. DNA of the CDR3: TGTGCCAGCAGCTTAGTTGGAGGGCCGGATTATGGCTACACCTTC. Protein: CASSLVGGPDYGYTF.

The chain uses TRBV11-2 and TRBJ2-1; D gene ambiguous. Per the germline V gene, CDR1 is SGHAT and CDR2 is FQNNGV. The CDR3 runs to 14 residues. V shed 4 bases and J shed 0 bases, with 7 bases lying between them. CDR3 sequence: CASSSLRSYNEQFF. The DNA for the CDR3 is TGTGCCAGCAGCTCTTTACGCTCCTACAATGAGCAGTTCTTC.

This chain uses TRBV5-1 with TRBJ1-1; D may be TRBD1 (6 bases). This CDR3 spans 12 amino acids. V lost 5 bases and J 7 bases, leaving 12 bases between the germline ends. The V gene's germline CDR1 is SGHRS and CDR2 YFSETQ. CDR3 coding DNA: TGCGCCAGCAGTAGGACAGCAGGTGAAGCTTTCTTT. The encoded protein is CASSRTAGEAFF.

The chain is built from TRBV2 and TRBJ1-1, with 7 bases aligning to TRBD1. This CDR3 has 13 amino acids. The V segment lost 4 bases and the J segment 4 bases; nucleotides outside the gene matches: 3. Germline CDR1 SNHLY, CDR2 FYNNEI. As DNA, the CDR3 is TGTGCCAGCAGTGCCTACAGGGGCACTGAAGCTTTCTTT. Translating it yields CASSAYRGTEAFF. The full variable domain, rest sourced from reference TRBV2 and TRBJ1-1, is EPEVTQTPSHQVTQMGQEVILRCVPISNHLYFYWYRQILGQKVEFLVSFYNNEISEKSEIFDDQFSVERPDGSNFTLKIRSTKLEDSAMYFCASSAYRGTEAFFGQGTRLTVV.

CDR3 in amino acids: CASRPGRIDGYTF. CDR3 coding DNA: TGTGCCAGCAGACCCGGACGGATAGATGGCTACACCTTC. The rearrangement joins TRBV6-5 to TRBJ1-2; D gene uncertain. V lost 6 bases, J lost 6 bases, and 14 bases lay in between. The CDR3 totals 13 residues. Germline values: CDR1 MNHEY, CDR2 SVGAGI.

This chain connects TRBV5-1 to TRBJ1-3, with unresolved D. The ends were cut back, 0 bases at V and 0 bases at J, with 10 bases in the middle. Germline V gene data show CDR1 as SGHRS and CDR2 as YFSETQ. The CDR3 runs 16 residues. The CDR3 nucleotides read TGCGCCAGCAGCTTGGTCCCGGTCCGCTCTGGAAACACCATATATTTT. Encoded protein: CASSLVPVRSGNTIYF.

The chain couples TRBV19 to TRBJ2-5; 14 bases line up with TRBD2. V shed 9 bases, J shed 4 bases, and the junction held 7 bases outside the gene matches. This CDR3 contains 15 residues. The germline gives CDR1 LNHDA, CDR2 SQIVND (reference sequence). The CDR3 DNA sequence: TGTGCCAGCTCCAGGACTAGCGGGGGGACAGAGACCCAGTACTTC. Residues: CASSRTSGGTETQYF.

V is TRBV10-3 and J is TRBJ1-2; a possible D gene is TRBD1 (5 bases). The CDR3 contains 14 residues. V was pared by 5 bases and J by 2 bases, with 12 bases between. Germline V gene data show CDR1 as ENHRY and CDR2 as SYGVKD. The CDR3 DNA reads TGTGCCATCAGTTTCCGGGACTTAAACTATGGCTACACCTTC. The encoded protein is CAISFRDLNYGYTF.

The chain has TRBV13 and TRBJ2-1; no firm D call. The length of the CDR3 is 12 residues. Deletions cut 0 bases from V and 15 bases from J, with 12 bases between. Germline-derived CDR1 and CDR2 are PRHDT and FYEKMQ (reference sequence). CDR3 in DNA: TGTGCCAGCAGCTTAGGACCCTCAGGTGGGTTCTTC. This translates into CASSLGPSGGFF. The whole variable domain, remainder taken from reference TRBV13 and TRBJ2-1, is AAGVIQSPRHLIKEKRETATLKCYPIPRHDTVYWYQQGPGQDPQFLISFYEKMQSDKGSIPDRFSAQQFSDYHSELNMSSLELGDSALYFCASSLGPSGGFFGPGTRLTVL.

CDR3 sequence reads: CASRPSGTAGGEQYF. CDR3 nucleotide sequence: TGTGCCAGCAGACCCTCCGGGACGGCGGGCGGCGAGCAGTACTTC. The rearrangement joins TRBV28 to TRBJ2-7; D may match TRBD1 or TRBD2 (5 bases each). V lost 6 bases, J lost 6 bases, and 21 bases lay in between. The length of the CDR3 is 15 residues. Germline loops: CDR1 MDHEN, CDR2 SYDVKM.

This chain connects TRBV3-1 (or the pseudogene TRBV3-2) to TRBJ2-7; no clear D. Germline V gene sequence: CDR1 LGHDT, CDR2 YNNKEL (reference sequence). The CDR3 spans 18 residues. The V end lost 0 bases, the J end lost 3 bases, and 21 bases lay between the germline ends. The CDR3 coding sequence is TGTGCCAGCAGCCAAGATATGGTCACTCATGGACCACGCTACGAGCAGTACTTC. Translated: CASSQDMVTHGPRYEQYF.

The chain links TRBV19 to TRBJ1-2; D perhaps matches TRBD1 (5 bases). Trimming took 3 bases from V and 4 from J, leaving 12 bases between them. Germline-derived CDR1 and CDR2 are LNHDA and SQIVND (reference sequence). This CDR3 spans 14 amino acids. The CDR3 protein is CASSIGGLVYGYTF. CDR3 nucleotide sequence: TGTGCCAGTAGTATCGGGGGTCTGGTCTATGGCTACACCTTC.

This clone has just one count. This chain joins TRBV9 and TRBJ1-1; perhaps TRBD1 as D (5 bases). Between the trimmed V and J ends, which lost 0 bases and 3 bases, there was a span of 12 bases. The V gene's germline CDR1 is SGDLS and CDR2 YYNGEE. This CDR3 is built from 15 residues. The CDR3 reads CASSVEPQGDTEAFF. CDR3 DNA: TGTGCCAGCAGCGTAGAGCCCCAGGGCGACACTGAAGCTTTCTTT.

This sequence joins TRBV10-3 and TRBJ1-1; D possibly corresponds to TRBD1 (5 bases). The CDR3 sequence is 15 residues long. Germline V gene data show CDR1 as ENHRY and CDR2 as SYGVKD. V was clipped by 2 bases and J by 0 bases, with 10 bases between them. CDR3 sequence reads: CAISEVPDMNTEAFF. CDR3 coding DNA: TGTGCCATCAGTGAGGTCCCGGACATGAACACTGAAGCTTTCTTT.

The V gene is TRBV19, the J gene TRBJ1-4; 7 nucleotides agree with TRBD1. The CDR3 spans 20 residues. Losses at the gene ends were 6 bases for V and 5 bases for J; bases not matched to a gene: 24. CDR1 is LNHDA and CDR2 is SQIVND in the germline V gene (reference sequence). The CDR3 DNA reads TGTGCCAGTAGCCTTTCCACCCCCGGGACAGTTGCCCAAAGGAATGAAAAACTGTTTTTT. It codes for CASSLSTPGTVAQRNEKLFF.